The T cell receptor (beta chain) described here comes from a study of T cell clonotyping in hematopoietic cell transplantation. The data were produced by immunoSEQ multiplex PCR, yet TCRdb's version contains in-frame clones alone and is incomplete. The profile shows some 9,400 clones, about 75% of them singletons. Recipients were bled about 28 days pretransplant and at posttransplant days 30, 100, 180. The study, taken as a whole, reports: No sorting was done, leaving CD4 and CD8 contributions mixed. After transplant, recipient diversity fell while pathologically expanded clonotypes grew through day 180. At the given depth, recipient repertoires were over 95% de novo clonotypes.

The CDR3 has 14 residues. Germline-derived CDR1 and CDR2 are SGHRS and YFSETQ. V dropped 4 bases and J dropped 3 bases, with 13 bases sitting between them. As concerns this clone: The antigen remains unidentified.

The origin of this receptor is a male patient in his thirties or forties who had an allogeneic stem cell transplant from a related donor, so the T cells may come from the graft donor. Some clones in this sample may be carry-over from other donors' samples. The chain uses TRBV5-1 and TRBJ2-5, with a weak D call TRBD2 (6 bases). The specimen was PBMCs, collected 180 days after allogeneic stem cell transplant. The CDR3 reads CASSPLPGEETQYF. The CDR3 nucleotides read TGCGCCAGCAGCCCCCTCCCGGGGGAAGAGACCCAGTACTTC.